Following are 2 T cell receptor beta chains from one sample sequenced in a study of long-term antiretroviral therapy in people with HIV. At the survey level, the v3.0 immunoSEQ assay was run. Method: immunoSEQ multiplex PCR; TCRdb's copy keeps in-frame clones and lacks some. Of tens of thousands of clones detected, around 80% appear once; the ten largest clones hold about 6%. The starting material was unsorted PBMCs, obtained 0.2 years after starting antiretroviral therapy. These receptors came from a woman in her twenties or thirties with HIV.

The chain couples TRBV27 to TRBJ2-1, with D perhaps TRBD2 (7 bases). V was clipped by 2 bases and J by 12 bases, with 20 bases between them. Per germline, CDR1 MNHEY and CDR2 SMNVEV (reference sequence). The CDR3 extends over 15 amino acids. This CDR3 reads CASSLGGAGPSSQFF. The CDR3 DNA reads as TGTGCCAGCAGTTTAGGGGGGGCGGGACCCTCTTCGCAGTTCTTC.

This clone showed up just a few times. The rearrangement joins TRBV2 to TRBJ2-7; no firm D call. Germline CDR1 is SNHLY and CDR2 is FYNNEI. V was trimmed by 3 bases and J by 6 bases, leaving 9 bases between them. This CDR3 has 12 residues. The DNA of the CDR3 is TGTGCCAGCAGTGATTGGGGATTCGAGCAGTACGTC. Residues: CASSDWGFEQYV.